This entry is about one T cell receptor (beta chain). The antigen is undetermined. The record originates from a study of response to subunit inactivated influenza vaccine. Broader study findings: Few additional T cells are recruited per seasonal influenza vaccination, authors suggested.

TCRdb reprocessed the RT-PCR reads with MiXCR, giving one entry per CDR3 protein. The data hold about 500,000 distinct CDR3 sequences, with 16% observed a single time. V shed 6 bases and J 0 bases; nucleotides not matched to a gene: 4. The length of the CDR3 is 14 residues. Per germline, CDR1 MNHNS and CDR2 SASEGT. This chain joins TRBV6-1 and TRBJ2-7, with 8 bases matching TRBD1. This sample comprised CD4+ T cells sorted from PBMCs, obtained less than 30 months after vaccination. This clonotype was obtained from a man between 50 and 70 years old who received an inactivated influenza vaccine. Written as DNA, the CDR3 is TGTGCCAGCAGACCGGGACAGGCCTCCTACGAGCAGTACTTC. It translates to CASRPGQASYEQYF.